The rows below give T cell receptor beta chains drawn from one sample of a study of radiotherapy plus CTLA-4 blockade in lung cancer. Clones were read by immunoSEQ multiplex PCR, and TCRdb kept only the in-frame ones, dropping some. The sample records about 35,000 clones, 85% to 90% being singletons. The source was peripheral blood, collected from a patient treated with radiotherapy plus ipilimumab. The receptors shown here come from a human donor with non-small cell lung cancer who had stable disease on radiotherapy plus ipilimumab. Both conserved end residues are part of each CDR3. A D gene is named only where the DNA matches it firmly. For some rows the clone size is stated as once, few or many, or as a class when expanded; others skip it.

CDR3 protein: CASSSGQGRRTDTQYF
CDR3 DNA: TGTGCCAGCAGCTCGGGACAGGGCCGCAGGACAGATACGCAGTATTTT
V gene: TRBV2
J gene: TRBJ2-3
D gene: TRBD1
clone size: -
CDR3 length: 16

CDR3 protein: CASGLFDRGSNQPQHF
CDR3 DNA: TGTGCTAGTGGTTTGTTTGACAGGGGGAGCAATCAGCCCCAGCATTTT
V gene: TRBV12-5
J gene: TRBJ1-5
D gene: TRBD1
clone size: once
CDR3 length: 16

CDR3 protein: CASSRGGLSGRPSYEQYF
CDR3 DNA: TGTGCCAGCAGCCGAGGGGGGCTTAGCGGGAGGCCTTCCTACGAGCAGTACTTC
V gene: TRBV4-2
J gene: TRBJ2-7
D gene: TRBD2
clone size: -
CDR3 length: 18

CDR3 protein: CASSLEGPGGQETQYF
CDR3 DNA: TGTGCCAGCAGCTTAGAGGGGCCAGGGGGCCAAGAGACCCAGTACTTC
V gene: TRBV7-8
J gene: TRBJ2-5
D gene: TRBD1
clone size: few
CDR3 length: 16

CDR3 protein: CASTGTNNNEQFF
CDR3 DNA: TGCGCCAGCACTGGGACTAACAACAATGAGCAGTTCTTC
V gene: TRBV10-2
J gene: TRBJ2-1
D gene: TRBD2
clone size: -
CDR3 length: 13

CDR3 protein: CASSLATGGNSPLHF
CDR3 DNA: TGTGCCAGCAGTCTGGCCACCGGCGGGAATTCACCCCTCCACTTT
V gene: TRBV28
J gene: TRBJ1-6
D gene: -
clone size: -
CDR3 length: 15

CDR3 protein: CASSSTSGNHEQFF
CDR3 DNA: TGTGCCAGCAGTTCCACTAGCGGGAATCATGAGCAGTTCTTC
V gene: TRBV6-5
J gene: TRBJ2-1
D gene: TRBD2
clone size: -
CDR3 length: 14

CDR3 protein: CASSLLYAGAYNEQFF
CDR3 DNA: TGTGCCAGCAGCTTATTGTATGCGGGAGCGTACAATGAGCAGTTCTTC
V gene: TRBV7-2
J gene: TRBJ2-1
D gene: TRBD2
clone size: -
CDR3 length: 16

CDR3 protein: CAWDRGKSPYNSPLHF
CDR3 DNA: TGTGCCTGGGACAGGGGGAAGAGTCCCTATAATTCACCCCTCCACTTT
V gene: TRBV30
J gene: TRBJ1-6
D gene: TRBD1
clone size: -
CDR3 length: 16

CDR3 protein: CASSGTSGSTGANVLTF
CDR3 DNA: TGTGCCAGCAGTGGGACTAGCGGGAGTACCGGGGCCAACGTCCTGACTTTC
V gene: TRBV2
J gene: TRBJ2-6
D gene: TRBD2
clone size: -
CDR3 length: 17

CDR3 protein: CASSPHRVLSGNTIYF
CDR3 DNA: TGTGCCAGCAGCCCACACAGGGTCCTCTCTGGAAACACCATATATTTT
V gene: TRBV28
J gene: TRBJ1-3
D gene: -
clone size: -
CDR3 length: 16

CDR3 protein: CASSPLGQGATDTQYF
CDR3 DNA: TGTGCCAGCAGCCCCCTAGGACAGGGGGCAACAGATACGCAGTATTTT
V gene: TRBV7-3
J gene: TRBJ2-3
D gene: TRBD1
clone size: -
CDR3 length: 16

CDR3 protein: CASSIIDTASYEQYF
CDR3 DNA: TGTGCCAGCTCAATAATCGACACTGCCTCCTACGAGCAGTACTTC
V gene: TRBV18
J gene: TRBJ2-7
D gene: -
clone size: -
CDR3 length: 15

CDR3 protein: CASSLGRYNEQFF
CDR3 DNA: TGTGCCAGCAGTCTCGGTCGCTACAATGAGCAGTTCTTC
V gene: TRBV27
J gene: TRBJ2-1
D gene: -
clone size: -
CDR3 length: 13

CDR3 protein: CASSLPWTGVRETQYF
CDR3 DNA: TGTGCCAGCAGTTTACCGTGGACAGGGGTGAGGGAGACCCAGTACTTC
V gene: TRBV28
J gene: TRBJ2-5
D gene: TRBD1
clone size: -
CDR3 length: 16

CDR3 protein: CASSDLRTASTDTQYF
CDR3 DNA: TGTGCCAGCAGCGACCTTCGGACTGCTAGCACAGATACGCAGTATTTT
V gene: TRBV9
J gene: TRBJ2-3
D gene: -
clone size: once
CDR3 length: 16

CDR3 protein: CAWSGVTGLNYGYTF
CDR3 DNA: TGTGCCTGGAGTGGGGTGACAGGGCTGAACTATGGCTACACCTTC
V gene: TRBV30
J gene: TRBJ1-2
D gene: TRBD1
clone size: few
CDR3 length: 15

CDR3 protein: CASSYKGQGRGNTIYF
CDR3 DNA: TGTGCCAGCAGTTACAAAGGACAGGGGAGAGGAAACACCATATATTTT
V gene: TRBV6-5
J gene: TRBJ1-3
D gene: TRBD1
clone size: -
CDR3 length: 16

CDR3 protein: CASSSGSSYEQYF
CDR3 DNA: TGCGCCAGCAGTAGCGGGAGCTCCTACGAGCAGTACTTC
V gene: TRBV10-1
J gene: TRBJ2-7
D gene: TRBD2
clone size: medium-sized
CDR3 length: 13

CDR3 protein: CAISFGGERNQPQHF
CDR3 DNA: TGTGCCATCAGCTTCGGGGGGGAGCGCAATCAGCCCCAGCATTTT
V gene: TRBV10-3
J gene: TRBJ1-5
D gene: -
clone size: once
CDR3 length: 15

CDR3 protein: CASTETSGRAWETQYF
CDR3 DNA: TGTGCCAGCACCGAGACTAGCGGGAGGGCCTGGGAGACCCAGTACTTC
V gene: TRBV7-9
J gene: TRBJ2-5
D gene: TRBD2
clone size: few
CDR3 length: 16

CDR3 protein: CASSPVRRRSTDTQYF
CDR3 DNA: TGTGCCAGCAGCCCCGTACGGAGACGCAGCACAGATACGCAGTATTTT
V gene: TRBV7-2
J gene: TRBJ2-3
D gene: -
clone size: -
CDR3 length: 16

CDR3 protein: CASEGTGGQETQYF
CDR3 DNA: TGTGCCAGCGAAGGGACAGGGGGCCAAGAGACCCAGTACTTC
V gene: TRBV6-6
J gene: TRBJ2-5
D gene: TRBD1
clone size: -
CDR3 length: 14

CDR3 protein: CASSVELAGGGADTQYF
CDR3 DNA: TGTGCCAGCAGTGTGGAACTAGCGGGAGGAGGGGCAGATACGCAGTATTTT
V gene: TRBV2
J gene: TRBJ2-3
D gene: TRBD2
clone size: -
CDR3 length: 17

CDR3 protein: CASSPQGEPFLNEQFF
CDR3 DNA: TGTGCCAGCAGCCCCCAGGGGGAACCCTTTCTCAATGAGCAGTTCTTC
V gene: TRBV6-4
J gene: TRBJ2-1
D gene: TRBD1
clone size: -
CDR3 length: 16